Listed below are T cell receptor beta chains from one sample, sequenced in a study of blood T cell repertoires in COVID-19. Profiled with immunoSEQ multiplex PCR; TCRdb holds only in-frame clones, not every one. Seen here are 250,000 or so clones, about 89% observed once, and the top ten hold under 3%. The sequenced sample was PBMCs or T cells enriched from blood (not recorded which). All receptors come from a young woman who had recovered from COVID-19. Both conserved end residues are part of each CDR3. A D gene is named only where the DNA matches it firmly. Clone size is not always given. Where it is, it says once, few, many or a class for expanded clones.

TRBJ1-3,TRBV28,.,.,TGTGCCAGCAGTTTAAGGGAGTGGTATGGGGAATCTGGAAACACCATATATTTT,CASSLREWYGESGNTIYF
TRBJ2-7,TRBV20-1,.,TRBD1,TGCAGTGCTACCGGACAGGCCGAGCAGTACTTC,CSATGQAEQYF
TRBJ2-3,TRBV27,.,.,TGTGCCAGCACCGGCGGGAGCACAGATACGCAGTATTTT,CASTGGSTDTQYF
TRBJ2-1,TRBV9,.,TRBD2,TGTGCCAGCAGCGGTGGGACTAGCGGGAGGGCTCAAGAGCAGTTCTTC,CASSGGTSGRAQEQFF
TRBJ1-1,TRBV30,.,.,TGTGCCTGGAGACGGACATCGAACACTGAAGCTTTCTTT,CAWRRTSNTEAFF
TRBJ1-1,TRBV6-6,.,.,TGTGCCAGCAGTTACATTCAGGGGAACACTGAAGCTTTCTTT,CASSYIQGNTEAFF
TRBJ1-3,TRBV28,.,.,TGTGCCAGCAGGCCCCACCACTCCGGAAACACCATATATTTT,CASRPHHSGNTIYF
TRBJ1-1,TRBV18,.,.,TGTGCCAGCTCAGTCGTGGGGACAAACACTGAAGCTTTCTTT,CASSVVGTNTEAFF
TRBJ1-5,TRBV7-8,.,TRBD1,TGTGCCAGCAGCTTCCGACAGGGCACGAAGCCCCAGCATTTT,CASSFRQGTKPQHF
TRBJ2-7,TRBV6-5,.,TRBD1,TGTGCCAGCATTCCTAGACAGGGGGCCTCCTACGAGCAGTACTTC,CASIPRQGASYEQYF
TRBJ2-7,TRBV7-2,.,.,TGTGCCAGCAGCTCAAGGGGGGGATACGAGCAGTACTTC,CASSSRGGYEQYF
TRBJ1-1,TRBV12-3/TRBV12-4,.,TRBD1,TGTGCCAGCAGTTTAGGAAGTACAGGGGATGCTTTCTTT,CASSLGSTGDAFF
TRBJ2-5,TRBV11-3,.,TRBD1,TGTGCCAGCAGCTCGGGACAGGGGGAAATCTCCAAAGAGACCCAGTACTTC,CASSSGQGEISKETQYF
TRBJ1-2,TRBV10-3,.,.,TGTGCCATCAGTGAGATAACGGGATCTAACTATGGCTACACCTTC,CAISEITGSNYGYTF
TRBJ1-5,TRBV12-3/TRBV12-4,.,.,TGTGCCAGCAGTTTCAGTAATCAGCCCCAGCATTTT,CASSFSNQPQHF
TRBJ2-1,TRBV28,.,.,TGTGCCAGCAGTTTTTTAGGGGTAAGGGACAATGAGCAGTTCTTC,CASSFLGVRDNEQFF
TRBJ2-1,TRBV5-1,.,.,TGCGCCAGCAGCTTGTCCGGAGACGGTGAGCAGTTCTTC,CASSLSGDGEQFF
TRBJ2-5,TRBV2,once,TRBD2,TGTGCCAGCAAGATCGACGGGGGGGGAGGAGAGACCCAGTACTTC,CASKIDGGGGETQYF
TRBJ2-7,TRBV9,.,TRBD2,TGTGCCAGCAGCTCGGGAGCGGGAACGGGGGAGCAGTACTTC,CASSSGAGTGEQYF
TRBJ1-1,TRBV6-5,.,TRBD1,TGTGCCAGCAGTCGGGACAGCCCGAACACTGAAGCTTTCTTT,CASSRDSPNTEAFF
TRBJ2-1,TRBV9,.,TRBD2,TGTGCCAGCAGCGACGGTAGCGGGAGGGCCAATGAGCAGTTCTTC,CASSDGSGRANEQFF
TRBJ1-1,TRBV9,.,TRBD1,TGTGCCAGCAGCTTCAACCCGGGACAGGGAGAAAGCACTGAAGCTTTCTTT,CASSFNPGQGESTEAFF
TRBJ1-1,TRBV6-1,.,.,TGTGCCAGCAGTGAAGGTTGGGGAGACGCTGAAGCTTTCTTT,CASSEGWGDAEAFF
TRBJ2-1,TRBV6-2/TRBV6-3,.,.,TGTGCCAGCAGCCGGGACTGGAGCTCCTACAATGAGCAGTTCTTC,CASSRDWSSYNEQFF
TRBJ1-5,TRBV18,.,.,TGTGCCAGCTCACCTTCAGGTAATCAGCCCCAGCATTTT,CASSPSGNQPQHF
TRBJ2-1,TRBV5-5,.,TRBD2,TGTGCCAGCAGCTTGACCCTAGCGGGGGCACATGAGCAGTTCTTC,CASSLTLAGAHEQFF
TRBJ2-3,TRBV5-4,.,TRBD1,TGTGCCAGCAGCGGGGGACAGACCACAGATGCGCAGTATTTT,CASSGGQTTDAQYF
TRBJ2-1,TRBV4-3,.,TRBD1,TGCGCCAGCAGCCAAGATGTCGGACAGGCTTACAATGAGCAGTTCTTC,CASSQDVGQAYNEQFF
TRBJ1-1,TRBV29-1,.,.,TGCAGCGTAGCTACCCTGACAGTGAACACTGAAGCTTTCTTT,CSVATLTVNTEAFF
TRBJ2-7,TRBV4-1,.,.,TGCGCCAGCAGCCAAGAAGGGGGGGGAACCTACGAGCAGTACTTC,CASSQEGGGTYEQYF
TRBJ1-1,TRBV2,.,TRBD1,TGTGCCAGCAGTACCGGGACAGGGAGAACTGAAGCTTTCTTT,CASSTGTGRTEAFF
TRBJ1-2,TRBV6-5,.,.,TGTGCCAGCAAGGGGAACGGCTACACCTTC,CASKGNGYTF
TRBJ1-5,TRBV27,.,.,TGTGCCAGCGCAGCATTTCAAGGGGTCGGTCAGCCCCAGCATTTT,CASAAFQGVGQPQHF
TRBJ2-1,TRBV2,.,.,TGTGCCAGCAAGGAGGAAATTAGCTCCTACAATGAGCAGTTCTTC,CASKEEISSYNEQFF
TRBJ2-4,TRBV10-2,.,.,TGCGCCAGCAGCGAACCAGCGACAGGACCCTTTCAGTACTTC,CASSEPATGPFQYF
TRBJ2-7,TRBV10-2,once,TRBD2,TGCGCCAGCAGTGTACTTAGCGGGGTCTACGAGCAGTACTTC,CASSVLSGVYEQYF
TRBJ2-7,TRBV6-4,.,.,TGTGCCAGCAGTGACTCAGCAGGGGAACAGTTCCGCTCCTACGAGCAGTACTTC,CASSDSAGEQFRSYEQYF
TRBJ1-2,TRBV4-2,.,.,TGTGCCAGCAGCCAAGGGTTGATCCAGACTACTAACTATGGCTACACCTTC,CASSQGLIQTTNYGYTF
TRBJ2-1,TRBV7-6,.,TRBD2,TGTGCCAGCAGCTTTAGCGGGACTTACAATGAGCAGTTCTTC,CASSFSGTYNEQFF
TRBJ1-1,TRBV7-9,.,TRBD1,TGTGCCAGCAGCTTACCCCCGGGACAGAGGGGCAACACTGAAGCTTTCTTT,CASSLPPGQRGNTEAFF
TRBJ2-5,TRBV2,.,.,TGTGCCAGCAGTGGGTCGAGCGGAGGGGAGACCCAGTACTTC,CASSGSSGGETQYF
TRBJ2-5,TRBV11-3,.,.,TGTGCCAGCAGCTTAGAAAGCGGCAGGGAGACCCAGTACTTC,CASSLESGRETQYF
TRBJ2-2,TRBV30,once,.,TGTGCCTGGAGTGTACCAGGGGGGACCGGGGAGCTGTTTTTT,CAWSVPGGTGELFF
TRBJ2-2,TRBV11-3,.,TRBD2,TGTGCCAGCAGCCCCGGGGGGTGGGTAACCGGGGAGCTGTTTTTT,CASSPGGWVTGELFF
TRBJ2-7,TRBV18,.,TRBD2,TGTGCCAGCTCACCAGGACTAGCGGGAGGGACGTACGAGCAGTACTTC,CASSPGLAGGTYEQYF
TRBJ2-7,TRBV4-1,few,TRBD1,TGCGCCAGCAGCCTCAACCGGGACAGGGAAGGCGAGCAGTACTTC,CASSLNRDREGEQYF
TRBJ1-3,TRBV28,.,.,TGTGCCAGCAGTTTTCAGGGATTCGAAAGAAACACCATATATTTT,CASSFQGFERNTIYF
TRBJ1-4,TRBV5-1,.,.,TGCGCCAGCAGCTTATTTTCCAGTATTAATGAAAAACTGTTTTTT,CASSLFSSINEKLFF
TRBJ2-1,TRBV2,.,TRBD2,TGTGCCAGCAGCGGAGCGTTTAGCGGGAGGCGCTACAATGAGCAGTTCTTC,CASSGAFSGRRYNEQFF
TRBJ2-5,TRBV11-3,.,TRBD2,TGTGCCAGCAGCTCCACGCGGCTAGCGGGGGTCTACCAAGAGACCCAGTACTTC,CASSSTRLAGVYQETQYF
TRBJ1-2,TRBV3-1/TRBV3-2,.,TRBD1,TGTGCCAGCAGCTTACACCCGGGACAGGGAGACTATGGCTACACCTTC,CASSLHPGQGDYGYTF
TRBJ1-3,TRBV14,.,TRBD1,TGTGCCAGCAGCCACGCCCCGACAGGGTTTGGAAACACCATATATTTT,CASSHAPTGFGNTIYF
TRBJ1-6,TRBV9,few,.,TGTGCCAGCAGTGCCGACCTGGGGACATTCCTCCACTTT,CASSADLGTFLHF
TRBJ1-5,TRBV6-5,.,.,TGTGCCAGCAGTTGGACAGGCAATCAGCCCCAGCATTTT,CASSWTGNQPQHF
TRBJ2-7,TRBV5-6,.,TRBD1,TGTGCCAGCATCCCTTGGCGTCAGGGGGTAGACGAGCAGTACTTC,CASIPWRQGVDEQYF
TRBJ1-1,TRBV27,.,.,TGTGCCAGCAGAGACGCAGGGGTGGGCACTGAAGCTTTCTTT,CASRDAGVGTEAFF
TRBJ2-3,TRBV20-1,.,TRBD2,TGCAGTGCTAGTGCGCTAGCGGGGGATACGCAGTATTTT,CSASALAGDTQYF
TRBJ2-7,TRBV7-9,.,TRBD1,TGTGCCAGCAGCTTAGCGGGACAGGCTAGCTCCTACGAGCAGTACTTC,CASSLAGQASSYEQYF